The 27 T cell receptor beta chains below were found in one sample sequenced in a study of T cell responses to AZD1222 COVID-19 vaccine. Some clones are missing from TCRdb's copy, which holds only in-frame ones; the method was immunoSEQ multiplex PCR. The profile shows about 180,000 clones, 88% of them singletons. Sequencing used peripheral blood, obtained 28 days after the second AZD1222 dose. The origin of the receptors is an adult who received the AZD1222 COVID-19 vaccine.

This chain joins TRBV4-3 and TRBJ2-5; D ambiguous. Germline V gene data show CDR1 as LGHNA and CDR2 as YSLEER. This CDR3 is built from 17 residues. V dropped 0 bases and J dropped 4 bases, with 18 bases sitting between them. The CDR3 loop is CASSQDRAGDHPETQYF. In nucleotides, the CDR3 is TGCGCCAGCAGCCAAGATCGGGCAGGAGACCACCCAGAGACCCAGTACTTC.

The chain combines TRBV2 with TRBJ1-6; no firm D call. The CDR3 loop spans 15 amino acids. V lost 6 bases and J lost 8, with 17 bases in between. The germline gives CDR1 SNHLY, CDR2 FYNNEI. CDR3 sequence: CASRERKGGDSPLHF. The CDR3 DNA follows: TGTGCCAGCAGGGAGAGGAAAGGCGGGGATTCACCCCTCCACTTT.

The chain carries TRBV5-1 and TRBJ2-1; TRBD1 matches 7 bases. The CDR3 runs to 14 residues. In germline, CDR1 is SGHRS, CDR2 YFSETQ. After removal of 0 bases from V and 8 bases from J, the junction contained 5 bases not matched to a gene. The CDR3, as DNA: TGCGCCAGCAGCTTGGGGACAGGTCGGGATGAGCAGTTCTTC. Translated: CASSLGTGRDEQFF.

V and J are TRBV3-1 (or the pseudogene TRBV3-2) and TRBJ1-2, with TRBD1 identical over 11 bases. The germline V gene encodes CDR1 LGHDT and CDR2 YNNKEL (reference sequence). J gave up 4 bases and V 4 bases, and 8 bases lay outside the gene matches. The CDR3 is 16 amino acids. DNA for the CDR3: TGTGCCAGCAGCCGCGCCGGACAGGGGGCGGGCTATGGCTACACCTTC. Translation: CASSRAGQGAGYGYTF.

The chain carries TRBV5-1 and TRBJ2-3; D remains ambiguous. The germline gives CDR1 SGHRS, CDR2 YFSETQ. Trimming stripped 0 bases from V and 1 base from J, with 12 bases between. This CDR3 comprises 16 residues. The CDR3 nucleotides are TGCGCCAGCAGCTTGGATGCTCTAGTGGGCACAGATACGCAGTATTTT. This translates into CASSLDALVGTDTQYF.

The CDR3 coding sequence is TGTGCCAGCAGCGTAGGGGGACAGAGCTCCTATAATTCACCCCTCCACTTT. Its translation is CASSVGGQSSYNSPLHF. The V call is TRBV9, the J call TRBJ1-6, with 7 bases matching TRBD1. Germline CDR1 SGDLS, CDR2 YYNGEE. Unmatched junction bases numbered 3, after V lost 0 bases and J lost 0 bases. The CDR3 contains 17 residues.

CDR3 sequence (DNA): TGTGCCAGCAGCCCCTTGGGTCCCAACACTGAAGCTTTCTTT. Residues: CASSPLGPNTEAFF. The rearrangement links TRBV3-1 (or the pseudogene TRBV3-2) to TRBJ1-1; the D is unclear. CDR3 length: 14 residues. The ends were cut back, 4 bases at V and 2 bases at J, with 11 bases in the middle. Per germline, CDR1 LGHDT and CDR2 YNNKEL (reference sequence).

J is TRBJ1-3 and V is TRBV18; D gene unclear. This CDR3 is built from 16 residues. Between the trimmed V and J ends, which lost 2 bases and 0 bases, there was a span of 11 bases. Germline-derived CDR1 and CDR2 are KGHSH and LQKENI. The CDR3 DNA reads as TGTGCCAGCTCACCAACGACGGCCGGCTCTGGAAACACCATATATTTT. This sequence encodes CASSPTTAGSGNTIYF.

This chain connects TRBV28 to TRBJ2-2, with 10 bases that match TRBD1. J lost 3 bases, V lost 5 bases, and 3 bases had no gene match. Germline lookup yields CDR1 MDHEN and CDR2 SYDVKM. The CDR3 is 15 amino acids. The CDR3 sequence is CASSATGGYTGELFF. Written as DNA, the CDR3 is TGTGCCAGCAGTGCGACAGGGGGCTACACCGGGGAGCTGTTTTTT.

About this clone itself: Sequence at one end of the junction differs from germline and may be a read error. The genes are TRBV19 and TRBJ1-1; 7 bases are shared with TRBD1. This CDR3 comprises 13 residues. CDR1 LNHDA and CDR2 SQIVND come from the germline V gene (reference sequence). The CDR3 loop reads CASRIDRDTEAFF. CDR3 coding DNA: TGTGCCAGTAGGATAGACAGGGACACTGAAGCTTTCTTT.

The rearrangement joins TRBV6-5 to TRBJ2-7, with unresolved D. V lost 7 bases and J lost 3, with 10 bases in between. The germline gives CDR1 MNHEY, CDR2 SVGAGI. The CDR3 contains 12 residues. The CDR3, as DNA: TGTGCCAGCAATTTTAGGAACTACGAGCAGTACTTC. It encodes CASNFRNYEQYF.

The chain's CDR3 is CASSLAQGARTEAFF. The DNA for the CDR3 is TGTGCCAGCAGCTTGGCACAGGGGGCGCGCACTGAAGCTTTCTTT. This chain uses TRBV5-4 with TRBJ1-1, with TRBD1 identical over 9 bases. Germline lookup yields CDR1 SGHNT and CDR2 YYREEE (reference sequence). Trimming at V came to 0 bases and at J to 4 bases, leaving 4 bases not matched to a gene. CDR3 length equals 15 residues.

The sample holds one count of this clone. The gene calls are TRBV6-5 and TRBJ2-7; D is possibly TRBD1 or TRBD2 (5 bases each). The CDR3 has 14 residues. V lost 0 bases to trimming and J lost 1 base, with 7 bases between them. Germline CDR1 is MNHEY and CDR2 is SVGAGI. The CDR3 bases are TGTGCCAGCAGTTACTCGGGGGATTCCTACGAGCAGTACTTC. Residues: CASSYSGDSYEQYF.

This clone was seen only once. The chain recombines TRBV6-1 with TRBJ2-2; TRBD1 matches at 8 bases. Germline loops: CDR1 MNHNS, CDR2 SASEGT. This CDR3 is 18 amino acids long. V was pared by 0 bases and J by 7 bases, with 13 bases of the junction left unmatched. The CDR3 coding sequence is TGTGCCAGCAGTGAAGCGCTTAGGCAGGGGGCAAGGATCGGGGAGCTGTTTTTT. Translating it yields CASSEALRQGARIGELFF.

The chain recombines TRBV28 with TRBJ1-5; D not certain. Germline V lookup: CDR1 MDHEN, CDR2 SYDVKM. The ends were cut back, 3 bases at V and 1 base at J, with 7 bases in the middle. This CDR3 comprises 14 residues. The CDR3 nucleotides are TGTGCCAGCAGTTTGGGGTGGAGCAATCAGCCCCAGCATTTT. As protein: CASSLGWSNQPQHF.

Turning to this clone: The sample has other DNA sequences that encode this CDR3 too. The V and J genes are TRBV5-1 and TRBJ1-1, with no clear D. The CDR3 covers 14 residues. V lost 0 bases and J 0 bases, leaving 6 bases between the germline ends. Germline values: CDR1 SGHRS, CDR2 YFSETQ. The CDR3 sequence is CASSLEQLNTEAFF. The CDR3 coding sequence is TGCGCCAGCAGCTTGGAACAGTTGAACACTGAAGCTTTCTTT.

This chain joins TRBV3-1 (or the pseudogene TRBV3-2) and TRBJ2-7; the match to TRBD1 covers 7 bases. CDR3 length equals 16 residues. After removal of 2 bases from V and 4 bases from J, the junction contained 11 bases not matched to a gene. Germline assignment: CDR1 LGHDT and CDR2 YNNKEL (reference sequence). The DNA of the CDR3 is TGTGCCAGCAGCCAACTTGTCGGACAGGTGACATACGAGCAGTACTTC. Protein product: CASSQLVGQVTYEQYF.

The V call is TRBV19, the J call TRBJ1-5; no clear D gene. The CDR3 runs to 12 residues. V dropped 6 bases and J dropped 2 bases, with 5 bases sitting between them. Looked up from germline, CDR1 is LNHDA and CDR2 is SQIVND (reference sequence). The CDR3 protein is CASRAGNQPQHF. The CDR3, as DNA: TGTGCCAGTAGGGCAGGCAATCAGCCCCAGCATTTT.

This chain uses TRBV5-4 with TRBJ1-6, with 9 bases identical to TRBD1. J was trimmed by 5 bases and V by 2 bases; bases with no gene match: 2. This CDR3 has 15 amino acids. Germline CDR1 reads SGHNT; CDR2 reads YYREEE (reference sequence). The CDR3 here is CASSLQGANNSPLHF. CDR3 DNA: TGTGCCAGCAGCTTACAGGGGGCGAATAATTCACCCCTCCACTTT.

This rearrangement joins TRBV19 to TRBJ2-7, with D perhaps matching TRBD2 (5 bases). The CDR3 loop spans 13 amino acids. The germline CDR1 and CDR2 sequences are LNHDA and SQIVND (reference sequence). Between the trimmed V and J ends, which lost 1 base and 5 bases, there was a span of 9 bases. CDR3 sequence reads: CASSIGGVDEQYF. DNA of the CDR3: TGTGCCAGTAGTATAGGGGGAGTAGACGAGCAGTACTTC.

This chain connects TRBV6-5 to TRBJ1-3; tentatively, D is TRBD1 (5 bases). Between the trimmed V and J ends, which lost 5 bases and 4 bases, there was a span of 15 bases. CDR1 is MNHEY, CDR2 SVGAGI, per germline. CDR3 size: 15 residues. CDR3 sequence: CASSPAGERGNTIYF. DNA of the CDR3: TGTGCCAGCAGTCCGGCGGGGGAACGCGGAAACACCATATATTTT.

V usage is TRBV19 and J usage is TRBJ2-7, with 8 bases matching TRBD1. V lost 6 bases and J lost 4; bases outside the gene matches: 11. This CDR3 spans 15 amino acids. CDR1 LNHDA and CDR2 SQIVND come from the germline V gene (reference sequence). The CDR3 DNA reads TGTGCCAGTAGCCCTTCCGGGACAGGAATTTACGAGCAGTACTTC. Translation gives CASSPSGTGIYEQYF.

The V call is TRBV19, the J call TRBJ2-1; TRBD1 agrees at 8 bases. The CDR3 is made up of 16 amino acids. The V gene end was trimmed by 2 bases and the J gene end by 2 bases; junction bases not matched to a gene: 5. CDR1 and CDR2 (germline): LNHDA, SQIVND (reference sequence). In DNA form, the CDR3 reads TGTGCCAGTAGTATAAGTGGACAGGGCGCCTACAATGAGCAGTTCTTC. This translates into CASSISGQGAYNEQFF.

This chain joins TRBV6-2 or TRBV6-3 and TRBJ2-1; TRBD2 matches at 14 bases. CDR3 size: 15 residues. Trimming took 5 bases from V and 7 from J; bases not matched to a gene: 4. Germline CDR1 MNHEY, CDR2 SVGEGT. The CDR3 here is CASSRTSGGQNEQFF. The DNA of the CDR3 is TGTGCCAGCAGTCGGACTAGCGGGGGGCAGAATGAGCAGTTCTTC.

This clone has a single count. The V gene is TRBV7-8, the J gene TRBJ1-5; tentative D call: TRBD1 (6 bases). With 1 base removed from V and 4 bases from J, the gap between germline ends came to 14 bases. Germline values: CDR1 SGHVS, CDR2 FQNEAQ. The CDR3 length is 16 residues. The CDR3, as DNA: TGTGCCAGCAGCTTAGGAATGGGGGCAGGGAATCAGCCCCAGCATTTT. As protein: CASSLGMGAGNQPQHF.

The CDR3 DNA reads TGTGCCAGCAGCTTAGGTGGGACAGGGAATTCACCCCTCCACTTT. The encoded protein is CASSLGGTGNSPLHF. J is TRBJ1-6 and V is TRBV7-3; 9 nucleotides match TRBD1. This CDR3 region has 15 residues. Germline trimming cut 2 bases from V and 7 bases from J; bases unmatched to any gene: 3. Germline CDR1 reads SGHTA; CDR2 reads FQGTGA.

The chain recombines TRBV2 with TRBJ2-1; TRBD2 matches at 10 bases. Germline V gives CDR1 SNHLY, CDR2 FYNNEI. V shed 4 bases and J 2 bases; nucleotides not matched to a gene: 8. The CDR3 extends over 17 amino acids. CDR3 DNA: TGTGCCAGCAGTGGGACCGAGCGGGGGGGCCCCTACAATGAGCAGTTCTTC. Its protein product is CASSGTERGGPYNEQFF.